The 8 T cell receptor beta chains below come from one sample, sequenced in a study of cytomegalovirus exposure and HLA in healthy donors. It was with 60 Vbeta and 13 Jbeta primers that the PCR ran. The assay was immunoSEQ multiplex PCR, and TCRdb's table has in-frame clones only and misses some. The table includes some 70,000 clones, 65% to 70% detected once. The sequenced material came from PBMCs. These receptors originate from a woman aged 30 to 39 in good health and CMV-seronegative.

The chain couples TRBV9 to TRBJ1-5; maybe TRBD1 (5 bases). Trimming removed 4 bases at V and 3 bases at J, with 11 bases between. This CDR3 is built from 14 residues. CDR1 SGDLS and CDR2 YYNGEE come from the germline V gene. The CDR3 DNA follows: TGTGCCAGCAGCCCAGACAGTTACAATCAGCCCCAGCATTTT. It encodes CASSPDSYNQPQHF. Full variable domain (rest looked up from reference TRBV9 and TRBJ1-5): DSGVTQTPKHLITATGQRVTLRCSPRSGDLSVYWYQQSLDQGLQFLIQYYNGEERAKGNILERFSAQQFPDLHSELNLSSLELGDSALYFCASSPDSYNQPQHFGDGTRLSIL.

The CDR3 is CASSPITGEETQYF. CDR3 nucleotide sequence: TGTGCCAGCTCACCGATAACAGGGGAAGAGACCCAGTACTTC. V and J are TRBV18 and TRBJ2-5; 7 nucleotides line up with TRBD1. Germline V gene sequence: CDR1 KGHSH, CDR2 LQKENI. V trimming: 3 bases; J trimming: 3 bases; junction bases outside the gene matches: 4. The CDR3 runs to 14 residues.

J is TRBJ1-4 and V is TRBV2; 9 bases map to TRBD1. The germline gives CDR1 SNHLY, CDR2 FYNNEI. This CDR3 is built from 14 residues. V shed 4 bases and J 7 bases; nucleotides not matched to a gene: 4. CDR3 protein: CASSGTGAGEKLFF. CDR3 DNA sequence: TGTGCCAGCAGTGGGACAGGGGCGGGTGAAAAACTGTTTTTT. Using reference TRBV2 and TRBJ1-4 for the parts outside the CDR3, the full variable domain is EPEVTQTPSHQVTQMGQEVILRCVPISNHLYFYWYRQILGQKVEFLVSFYNNEISEKSEIFDDQFSVERPDGSNFTLKIRSTKLEDSAMYFCASSGTGAGEKLFFGSGTQLSVL.

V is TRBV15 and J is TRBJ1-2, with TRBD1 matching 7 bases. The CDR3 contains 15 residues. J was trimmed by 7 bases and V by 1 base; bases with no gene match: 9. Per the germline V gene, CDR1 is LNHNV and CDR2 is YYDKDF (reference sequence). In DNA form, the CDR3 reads TGTGCCACCAGCAGAGTACGAGACAGGGCTTCTGGCTACACCTTC. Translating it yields CATSRVRDRASGYTF. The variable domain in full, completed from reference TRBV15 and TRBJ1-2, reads DAMVIQNPRYQVTQFGKPVTLSCSQTLNHNVMYWYQQKSSQAPKLLFHYYDKDFNNEADTPDNFQSRRPNTSFCFLDIRSPGLGDTAMYLCATSRVRDRASGYTFGSGTRLTVV.

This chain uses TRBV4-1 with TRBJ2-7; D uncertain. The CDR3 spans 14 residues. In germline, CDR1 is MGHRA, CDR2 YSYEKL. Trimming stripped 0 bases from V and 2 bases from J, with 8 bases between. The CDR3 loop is CASSQDIATYEQYF. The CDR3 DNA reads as TGCGCCAGCAGCCAAGATATTGCGACCTACGAGCAGTACTTC.

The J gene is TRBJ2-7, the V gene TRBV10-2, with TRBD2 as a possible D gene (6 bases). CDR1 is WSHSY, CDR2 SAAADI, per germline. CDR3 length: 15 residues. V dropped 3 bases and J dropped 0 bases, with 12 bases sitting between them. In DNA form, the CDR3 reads TGCGCCAGCAGTGACGTGCGGGGCCTCTCCTACGAGCAGTACTTC. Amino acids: CASSDVRGLSYEQYF.

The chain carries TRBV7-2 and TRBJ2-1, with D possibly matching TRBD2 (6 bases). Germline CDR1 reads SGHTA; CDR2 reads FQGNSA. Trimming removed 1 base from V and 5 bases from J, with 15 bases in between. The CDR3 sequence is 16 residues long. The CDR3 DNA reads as TGTGCCAGCAGCTTAGTGGCTAGCGAATCCAACAATGAGCAGTTCTTC. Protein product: CASSLVASESNNEQFF.

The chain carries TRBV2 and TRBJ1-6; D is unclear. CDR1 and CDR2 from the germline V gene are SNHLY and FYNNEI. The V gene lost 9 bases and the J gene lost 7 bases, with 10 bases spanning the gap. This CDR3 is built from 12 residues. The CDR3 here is CASQMRNSPLHF. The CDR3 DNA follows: TGTGCCAGTCAAATGCGGAATTCACCCCTCCACTTT.